This T cell receptor (beta chain) was sequenced during a study of early T cells in non-severe SARS-CoV-2 infection. Study-level information: Bulk RNA taken from unsorted whole blood was sequenced, leaving chains unpaired.

The study's findings and limits: Reliance on VDJdb matching favored anti-spike CD8 responses; private and CD4 specificities were missed.

With respect to this clonotype: Its matching antigen is unknown.

Germline CDR1 reads SGHTA; CDR2 reads FQGNSA. The CDR3 has 16 amino acids. Trimming removed 3 bases at V and 3 bases at J, with 16 bases between. MiXCR, applied by TCRdb to the 5' RACE reads, yields one record per CDR3 protein. Among about 35,000 distinct CDR3 sequences listed, over 5% were seen once. The V gene is TRBV7-2, the J gene TRBJ2-3; D may match TRBD1 or TRBD2 (5 bases each). The TCR sequence derives from an adult who was a healthcare worker with PCR-confirmed SARS-CoV-2 infection or an uninfected control (not recorded which). The specimen was whole blood, collected at baseline. This CDR3 reads CASSFLLERGTDTQYF. The CDR3 DNA sequence: TGTGCCAGCAGCTTTCTACTAGAGAGGGGTACAGATACGCAGTATTTT.